Listed below are T cell receptor beta chains from one sample, sequenced in a study of monozygotic twins with inflammatory bowel disease. One entry per CDR3 protein, without DNA, is what TCRdb gives after re-calling the 5' RACE reads. Its listing shows some 450,000 distinct CDR3 sequences. Source material: blood. These receptors all come from a human donor with ulcerative colitis or Crohn's disease, or a healthy co-twin of an affected twin (not recorded which). Each CDR3 is given with its conserved first and last residue. The order of the fields is J gene, V gene, CDR3 protein.

J: TRBJ2-5; V: TRBV5-5; CDR3: CASSLAGLEGETQYF
J: TRBJ2-3; V: TRBV20-1; CDR3: CSARGGTSGRSVITDTQYF
J: TRBJ2-5; V: TRBV7-9; CDR3: CASTPSEGPQETQYF
J: TRBJ1-3; V: TRBV5-1; CDR3: CARKEGSLTSGNTIYF
J: TRBJ2-7; V: TRBV27; CDR3: CASSLYSATGEQYF
J: TRBJ1-5; V: TRBV28; CDR3: CASSPPSGSNQPQHF
J: TRBJ2-1; V: TRBV5-1; CDR3: CASMEGQYNEQFF
J: TRBJ2-1; V: TRBV28; CDR3: CASSPGGRGDHSYNEQFF
J: TRBJ1-2; V: TRBV20-1; CDR3: CSARSPGQGAHGYTF
J: TRBJ2-6; V: TRBV18; CDR3: CASSPGTELWGANVLTF
J: TRBJ2-1; V: TRBV2; CDR3: CASSETGGGRGQFF
J: TRBJ2-7; V: TRBV6-1; CDR3: CASRSGTGAYEQYF
J: TRBJ1-5; V: TRBV30; CDR3: CAWSVGLGDQPQHF
J: TRBJ2-1; V: TRBV7-2; CDR3: CASSWNDRDLFF
J: TRBJ1-5; V: TRBV5-1; CDR3: CASSLGGQLSNQPQHF
J: TRBJ2-7; V: TRBV10-3; CDR3: CAITEGYEQYF
J: TRBJ2-3; V: TRBV4-1; CDR3: CASSQGPGTNTQYF
J: TRBJ1-1; V: TRBV28; CDR3: CASSPSRGLTSEAFF
J: TRBJ1-1; V: TRBV7-9; CDR3: CASSLTGIKNTEAFF
J: TRBJ2-2; V: TRBV5-6; CDR3: CASRGGPGELFF
J: TRBJ2-7; V: TRBV19; CDR3: CASSPAPGQFYEQYF
J: TRBJ1-1; V: TRBV19; CDR3: CASLTDRDRRNTEAFF
J: TRBJ2-7; V: TRBV7-2; CDR3: CASSPGTSESYEQYF
J: TRBJ2-2; V: TRBV6-1; CDR3: CASRGQGITGELFF
J: TRBJ2-1; V: TRBV27; CDR3: CASSSTPVLQQFF
J: TRBJ2-1; V: TRBV7-7; CDR3: CASSWGTTNNEQFF
J: TRBJ2-5; V: TRBV2; CDR3: CATSRTRPRGETQYF
J: TRBJ2-2; V: TRBV5-1; CDR3: CASSLATNPLELFF
J: TRBJ1-1; V: TRBV10-3; CDR3: CAISAAGANTEAFF
J: TRBJ2-1; V: TRBV5-4; CDR3: CASRTEGPSYNEQFF
J: TRBJ2-3; V: TRBV7-9; CDR3: CASQRPGQGTDTQYF
J: TRBJ2-3; V: TRBV4-2; CDR3: CASSQVLDSPQYF
J: TRBJ2-1; V: TRBV10-3; CDR3: CAISDLLTSGGSYNEQFF
J: TRBJ2-1; V: TRBV4-3; CDR3: CASSQVSASFGEQFF
J: TRBJ2-4; V: TRBV6-2/TRBV6-3; CDR3: CASSPTPTQDRGPVSLF
J: TRBJ2-1; V: TRBV20-1; CDR3: CSARDLGDRGNEQFF
J: TRBJ2-7; V: TRBV7-9; CDR3: CASSLGLALEQYF
J: TRBJ2-1; V: TRBV29-1; CDR3: CSVGGGVPGGSYNEQFF
J: TRBJ1-1; V: TRBV2; CDR3: CASSSEGGRKTEAFF
J: TRBJ2-3; V: TRBV5-1; CDR3: CASRQGSTDTQYF
J: TRBJ2-5; V: TRBV20-1; CDR3: CSASYRVWGQETQYF
J: TRBJ2-1; V: TRBV29-1; CDR3: CSVQGLAGYSYNEQFF
J: TRBJ2-7; V: TRBV14; CDR3: CASSLQPGQNYEQYF